This entry is about one TCR beta chain. Its antigen remains unidentified. PCR was performed a second time for roughly 7 to 12 cycles using a sample-barcoded 5' primer and a J-beta primer mix. Every sample returned 2.5 million or more CDR3-containing paired-end reads. From the 5' RACE reads, TCRdb called clonotypes with MiXCR, one entry per CDR3 protein. The sample lists approximately 2,000,000 distinct CDR3 sequences; roughly two fifths were seen once. Deletions cut 1 base from V and 7 bases from J, with 9 bases between. The CDR3 consists of 13 residues. The V gene's germline CDR1 is SGHTA and CDR2 FQGNSA. The data stem from a study of blood T cells in healthy people across ages. At least 5 micrograms of total RNA were extracted per sample. Overall study findings and caveats: The study found more naive CD4+ cells and higher diversity in long-lived than aged donors.

V gene TRBV7-2 combines with J gene TRBJ2-3; D gene unclear. The source material was blood. The origin of this receptor is a human donor in good health. CDR3 residues: CASSLGLFNTQYF. The DNA for the CDR3 is TGTGCCAGCAGCTTAGGTTTGTTTAATACGCAGTATTTT. The full variable domain, rest sourced from reference TRBV7-2 and TRBJ2-3, is GAGVSQSPSNKVTEKGKDVELRCDPISGHTALYWYRQSLGQGLEFLIYFQGNSAPDKSGLPSDRFSAERTGGSVSTLTIQRTQQEDSAVYLCASSLGLFNTQYFGPGTRLTVL.